Listed here are 13 T cell receptor beta chains from one sample, sequenced in a study of shared clonotypes between healthy human individuals. Data came from immunoSEQ multiplex PCR; TCRdb stores just in-frame clones and leaves some out. Here the sample spans around 2,000,000 clones, 95% being singletons. Sequencing was carried out using naive CD4+ T cells sorted from blood. Stated subset: CD45RA+ positively selected. The receptor source for this set is a man between 18 and 29 years old in good health.

This chain connects TRBV10-3 to TRBJ1-5, with 11 positions matching TRBD1. In germline, CDR1 is ENHRY, CDR2 SYGVKD. The J segment lost 7 bases and the V segment lost 1 base, leaving 3 bases of the junction unmatched. This CDR3 is built from 15 residues. The CDR3 here is CAISELDRGQQPQHF. CDR3 nucleotides: TGTGCCATCAGTGAGTTGGACAGGGGGCAACAGCCCCAGCATTTT.

This sequence joins TRBV7-9 and TRBJ2-7; 7 bases fit TRBD1. Trimming removed 2 bases from V and 3 bases from J; junction bases left unmatched: 13. The CDR3 has 17 residues. Germline V CDR1 and CDR2: SEHNR, FQNEAQ (reference sequence). For the CDR3, the DNA is TGTGCCAGCAGCTTATCTTTAGGGGGCCGGGGCCTCTACGAGCAGTACTTC. The encoded protein is CASSLSLGGRGLYEQYF.

This clone was seen a single time. The chain links TRBV2 to TRBJ1-2; 10 positions agree with TRBD1. Germline V lookup: CDR1 SNHLY, CDR2 FYNNEI. The CDR3 length is 15 residues. J was trimmed by 4 bases and V by 6 bases; bases with no gene match: 8. CDR3 DNA: TGTGCCAGCAGATCTCCGGGACAGGGGAGCTATGGCTACACCTTC. Translated: CASRSPGQGSYGYTF.

The chain combines TRBV11-2 with TRBJ2-3, with 11 bases matching TRBD2. Germline V gene sequence: CDR1 SGHAT, CDR2 FQNNGV. Germline trimming cut 7 bases from V and 4 bases from J; bases unmatched to any gene: 10. CDR3 length equals 16 residues. The CDR3 loop reads CASTPLAGVGPDTQYF. DNA for the CDR3: TGTGCCAGCACCCCACTAGCGGGAGTAGGGCCAGATACGCAGTATTTT.

The V call is TRBV2, the J call TRBJ2-7, with TRBD1 matching 8 bases. Losses at the gene ends were 6 bases for V and 3 bases for J; bases not matched to a gene: 7. In germline, CDR1 is SNHLY, CDR2 FYNNEI. The CDR3 loop spans 14 amino acids. The CDR3 DNA sequence: TGTGCCAGCAGGCCGACAGGGGATGACTACGAGCAGTACTTC. As protein: CASRPTGDDYEQYF.

This clone has only one observation. This chain links TRBV28 with TRBJ1-2; D gene ambiguous. Per the germline V gene, CDR1 is MDHEN and CDR2 is SYDVKM. This CDR3 contains 11 residues. V lost 5 bases and J 8 bases, leaving 9 bases between the germline ends. The CDR3 region has the DNA TGTGCCAGCAGTGGCGATGAGGGCTACACCTTC. Translated, it gives CASSGDEGYTF.

The genes are TRBV6-1 and TRBJ1-3, with D uncertain. Germline V gene sequence: CDR1 MNHNS, CDR2 SASEGT. This CDR3 has 14 residues. V was trimmed by 3 bases and J by 0 bases, leaving 6 bases between them. For the CDR3, the DNA is TGTGCCAGCAGTGATATTATCTCTGGAAACACCATATATTTT. Translated: CASSDIISGNTIYF.

The genes are TRBV7-2 and TRBJ2-1; maybe TRBD2 (5 bases). CDR1 and CDR2 (germline): SGHTA, FQGNSA. The CDR3 is 15 amino acids. V was cut by 1 base and J by 4 bases, with 11 bases left in between. CDR3 nucleotide sequence: TGTGCCAGCAGCTTAGGAGGGCCCGTTTACAATGAGCAGTTCTTC. Translation gives CASSLGGPVYNEQFF.

This chain uses TRBV7-3 with TRBJ2-2; maybe TRBD1 (7 bases). This CDR3 has 15 residues. Per germline, CDR1 SGHTA and CDR2 FQGTGA. V was cut by 4 bases and J by 6 bases, with 15 bases left in between. CDR3 sequence: CASSSTGEVPGELFF. DNA for the CDR3: TGTGCCAGCAGCTCTACAGGGGAGGTGCCCGGGGAGCTGTTTTTT.

This chain's CDR3 is CASSSGGPGNTEAFF. As DNA, the CDR3 is TGCGCCAGCAGCTCCGGAGGCCCTGGGAACACTGAAGCTTTCTTT. The V gene is TRBV5-1, the J gene TRBJ1-1; D is unresolved. CDR3 length: 15 residues. V was clipped by 3 bases and J by 1 base, with 13 bases between them. Germline V gene data show CDR1 as SGHRS and CDR2 as YFSETQ.

The chain couples TRBV5-6 to TRBJ1-2; a possible D gene is TRBD1 (6 bases). CDR3 size: 15 residues. Trimming shortened V by 2 bases and J by 6 bases, and 17 bases separated the two germline ends. Germline V gene data show CDR1 as SGHDT and CDR2 as YYEEEE. CDR3 loop: CASSLLLDREDGYTF. The CDR3 DNA sequence: TGTGCCAGCAGCTTATTATTGGACAGAGAAGATGGCTACACCTTC.

This chain joins TRBV6-5 and TRBJ2-7; TRBD1 matches at 7 bases. The J segment lost 5 bases and the V segment lost 5 bases, leaving 6 bases of the junction unmatched. Looked up from germline, CDR1 is MNHEY and CDR2 is SVGAGI. This CDR3 contains 13 residues. The CDR3 nucleotides are TGTGCCAGCAGTGACACAGGGGTTGACGAGCAGTACTTC. This gives the protein CASSDTGVDEQYF.

The V call is TRBV5-4, the J call TRBJ1-1; 8 bases agree with TRBD1. This CDR3 comprises 14 residues. The junction had 2 bases not matched to a gene; V was cut back by 4 bases and J by 0 bases. In germline, CDR1 is SGHNT, CDR2 YYREEE (reference sequence). CDR3 residues: CASSRGQVNTEAFF. The DNA for the CDR3 is TGTGCCAGCAGCAGGGGACAGGTGAACACTGAAGCTTTCTTT.